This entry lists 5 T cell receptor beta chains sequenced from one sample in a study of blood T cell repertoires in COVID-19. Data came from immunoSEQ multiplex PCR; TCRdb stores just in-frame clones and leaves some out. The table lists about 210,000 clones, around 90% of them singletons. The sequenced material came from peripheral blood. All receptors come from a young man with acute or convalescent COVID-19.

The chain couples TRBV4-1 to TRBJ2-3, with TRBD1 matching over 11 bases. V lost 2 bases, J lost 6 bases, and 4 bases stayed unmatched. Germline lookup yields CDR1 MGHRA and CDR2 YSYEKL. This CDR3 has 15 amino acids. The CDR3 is CASSQRTGGRDTQYF. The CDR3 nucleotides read TGCGCCAGCAGCCAAAGGACAGGGGGCAGGGATACGCAGTATTTT.

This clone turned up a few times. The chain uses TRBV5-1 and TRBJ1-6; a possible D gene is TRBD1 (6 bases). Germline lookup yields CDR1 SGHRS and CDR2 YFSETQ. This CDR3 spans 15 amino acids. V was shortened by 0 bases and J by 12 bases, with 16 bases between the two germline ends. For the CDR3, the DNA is TGCGCCAGCAGCTTGGCGGCGGGGGCTAAGGAACCCCTCCACTTT. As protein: CASSLAAGAKEPLHF.

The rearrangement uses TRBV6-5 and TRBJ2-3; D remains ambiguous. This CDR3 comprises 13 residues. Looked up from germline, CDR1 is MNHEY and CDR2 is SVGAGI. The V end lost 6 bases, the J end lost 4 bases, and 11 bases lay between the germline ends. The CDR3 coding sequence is TGTGCCAGCAGACCCAGACTCTCAGATACGCAGTATTTT. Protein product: CASRPRLSDTQYF.

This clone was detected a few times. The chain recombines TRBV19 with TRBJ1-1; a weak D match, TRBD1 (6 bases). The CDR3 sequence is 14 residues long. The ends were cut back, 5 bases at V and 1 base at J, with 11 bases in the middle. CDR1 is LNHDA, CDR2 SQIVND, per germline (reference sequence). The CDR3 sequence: CASSPQGANTEAFF. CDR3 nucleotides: TGTGCCAGTAGTCCACAGGGTGCGAACACTGAAGCTTTCTTT.

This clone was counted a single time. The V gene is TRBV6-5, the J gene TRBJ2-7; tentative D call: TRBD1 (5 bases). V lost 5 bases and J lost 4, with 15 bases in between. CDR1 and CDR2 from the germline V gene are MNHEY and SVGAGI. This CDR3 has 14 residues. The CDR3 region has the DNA TGTGCCAGCAGTCCTGACAGAAAAAAATACGAGCAGTACTTC. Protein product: CASSPDRKKYEQYF.